This T cell receptor beta chain was recovered during a study of cytomegalovirus exposure and HLA in healthy donors (dated by TCRdb to about 2017). Regarding the complete study: A later analysis indicated that the 90 to 150 validation repertoires were generated on the platform also employed for the 720 or so repertoires of the first cohort. The study aimed to test whether signatures of past pathogen exposure could be identified by cataloging public T cell receptors. Besides the first cohort of hundreds of subjects, a separate validation cohort made up of roughly 120 different subjects was used. To predict cytomegalovirus infection status, the study combined high-throughput TCR immunosequencing, statistical association of individual TCRs with disease status, and machine learning. What the research found in general, with its limitations: The validation cohort had no HLA typing available for a later analysis, so co-occurrence within that cohort was assessed over all 120 repertoires. A few of the identified cytomegalovirus-associated TCR beta chains were confirmed in vitro to be specific for cytomegalovirus antigens. Cytomegalovirus status was reported to be diagnosed by the classifier with high specificity and sensitivity in both the original and validation cohorts. In a later analysis, TCRs clustered in the first cohort were found to also tend to co-occur in the 120 or so validation repertoires, with 94% of cluster scores above 0. While some public TCRs were present in many individuals, most TCR sequences turned up only very rarely across donors. The authors suggested that the approach could potentially be generalized to other disease states and immunological phenotypes. In the study, some 180 TCR beta chains were listed as associated with cytomegalovirus.

The donors belonged to the validation cohort of approximately 130 subjects, which was separate from the approximately 700-subject first cohort. Relative to germline, V is missing 8 bases and J is missing 2 bases, with 7 bases of the junction outside any gene match. The CDR3, cysteine through phenylalanine, is 14 amino acids long. Just the 42-base CDR3 DNA is kept, in frame starting at base 1. The germline V gene sets CDR1 to MNHNS and CDR2 to SASEGT. Points on this clone: It lacks a known antigen. No per-base quality is available; no much larger clone lies one base away.

The library was built by means of the immunoSEQ multiplex PCR assay. The study's own analysis went as follows. A statistical classification framework was built for diagnosing cytomegalovirus status from the catalog of TCR beta chain sequences. TCRdb took over this immuneACCESS table, retaining in-frame rearrangements with V and J assigned. Such tables are incomplete; in checked studies, under half of the missing clones stem from an unresolved V gene, and the remainder is unexplained. The V and J calls and clone size are taken from that table; D and trimming were inferred from the DNA. Recorded for this sample are under 150,000 clones; 85% to 90% of them occurred a single time. Just over 8.5% of the sample belongs to the ten largest clones.

This chain is built from TRBV6-1 and TRBJ2-3; 7 of the junction bases match TRBD1. Source material: PBMCs. The TCR was taken from a man between 18 and 29 years old in good health and CMV-seropositive. The CDR3 protein: CASGRQGITDTQYF. Here is the DNA: TGTGCCAGCGGAAGACAGGGTATCACAGATACGCAGTATTTT.